These 25 T cell receptor beta chains were sequenced from one sample in a study of blood T cell repertoires in COVID-19. Method: immunoSEQ multiplex PCR; TCRdb's copy keeps in-frame clones and lacks some. Among some 130,000 clones listed, about 72% were seen once. The source material was peripheral blood. The receptors derive from a man aged 55 to 69 who had recovered from COVID-19.

V usage is TRBV5-1 and J usage is TRBJ1-1; 10 bases agree with TRBD1. V lost 1 base, J lost 0 bases, and 6 bases stayed unmatched. Germline CDR1 SGHRS, CDR2 YFSETQ. The CDR3 covers 17 residues. In DNA form, the CDR3 reads TGCGCCAGCAGCTTGACTGGGACAGGGGCTCTGAACACTGAAGCTTTCTTT. Its translation is CASSLTGTGALNTEAFF.

The chain uses TRBV6-1 and TRBJ2-5; 7 bases map to TRBD2. This CDR3 region has 17 residues. Germline trimming cut 3 bases from V and 5 bases from J; bases unmatched to any gene: 15. Germline values: CDR1 MNHNS, CDR2 SASEGT. In DNA form, the CDR3 reads TGTGCCAGCAGTGACGGCCATAGCGGGTTGGGTCAGGAGACCCAGTACTTC. This encodes CASSDGHSGLGQETQYF.

This sequence joins TRBV7-2 and TRBJ2-5; the match to TRBD2 covers 10 bases. Unmatched junction bases numbered 6, after V lost 6 bases and J lost 5 bases. CDR1 is SGHTA and CDR2 is FQGNSA in the germline V gene. The CDR3 loop spans 14 amino acids. This CDR3 reads CASSPLSGGETQYF. The CDR3, as DNA: TGTGCCAGCAGTCCTCTTAGCGGGGGGGAGACCCAGTACTTC.

The chain recombines TRBV6-5 with TRBJ1-1, with TRBD1 matching 10 bases. V dropped 8 bases and J dropped 4; count of bases not matched to a gene: 10. The CDR3 is 15 residues long. Germline V CDR1 and CDR2: MNHEY, SVGAGI. Here the CDR3 reads CASVPTGGLTTEAFF. In DNA, the CDR3 is TGTGCCAGCGTGCCGACAGGGGGCCTGACCACTGAAGCTTTCTTT.

This chain links TRBV9 with TRBJ1-2; tentative D call: TRBD1 (5 bases). The CDR3 contains 13 residues. Germline-derived CDR1 and CDR2 are SGDLS and YYNGEE. V was trimmed by 0 bases and J by 8 bases, leaving 11 bases between them. The CDR3 loop reads CASSVGGDSGYTF. As DNA, the CDR3 is TGTGCCAGCAGCGTAGGGGGGGACTCGGGCTACACCTTC.

This clone has only a few counts. The genes are TRBV28 and TRBJ1-2, with 10 bases fitting TRBD1. The CDR3 contains 16 residues. V lost 5 bases, J lost 4 bases, and 10 bases stayed unmatched. Germline V gives CDR1 MDHEN, CDR2 SYDVKM. The CDR3 DNA reads TGTGCCAGCAGTCCCACCCGGACAGGGGGATCCTATGGCTACACCTTC. The encoded protein is CASSPTRTGGSYGYTF.

The genes are TRBV19 and TRBJ2-7, with TRBD1 matching 8 bases. V trimming: 6 bases; J trimming: 0 bases; junction bases outside the gene matches: 4. Per germline, CDR1 LNHDA and CDR2 SQIVND (reference sequence). The CDR3 contains 14 residues. The CDR3 DNA reads as TGTGCCAGTAGCGGACAGGGTTTCTCCTACGAGCAGTACTTC. This sequence encodes CASSGQGFSYEQYF.

The gene calls are TRBV29-1 and TRBJ1-2; D remains unclear. The length of the CDR3 is 11 residues. From germline, CDR1 is SQVTM and CDR2 ANQGSEA. V was shortened by 6 bases and J by 4 bases, with 9 bases between the two germline ends. The chain's CDR3 is CSVLGGYGYTF. CDR3 nucleotide sequence: TGCAGCGTATTGGGAGGCTATGGCTACACCTTC.

V is TRBV6-5 and J is TRBJ2-1; a weak D match, TRBD2 (5 bases). The CDR3 extends over 13 amino acids. Germline V gene data show CDR1 as MNHEY and CDR2 as SVGAGI. The germline V and J ends were trimmed by 6 bases and 4 bases, with 10 bases remaining between them. This CDR3 reads CASSPRTYNEQFF. Written as DNA, the CDR3 is TGTGCCAGCAGCCCCAGGACTTACAATGAGCAGTTCTTC.

The chain uses TRBV28 and TRBJ2-1; TRBD2 agrees at 7 bases. The V gene end was trimmed by 6 bases and the J gene end by 3 bases; junction bases not matched to a gene: 17. Germline V gives CDR1 MDHEN, CDR2 SYDVKM. This CDR3 is built from 18 residues. CDR3 sequence reads: CASRSGLWEGEGYNEQFF. CDR3 sequence (DNA): TGTGCCAGCAGATCCGGCCTGTGGGAGGGTGAAGGCTACAATGAGCAGTTCTTC.

This clone appeared a few times. At one of its ends the junction is not consistent with the germline gene, which may arise from a read error. The chain uses TRBV7-9 and TRBJ2-7; D perhaps matches TRBD1 (6 bases). The CDR3 spans 16 residues. CDR1 is SEHNR and CDR2 is FQNEAQ in the germline V gene (reference sequence). The CDR3 loop is CASSLGTGQASYEQYF. CDR3 nucleotides: TGTGCCAGCAGTTTAGGAACAGGGCAAGCCTCCTACGAGCAGTACTTC.

The chain links TRBV24-1 to TRBJ1-2; the D is unclear. CDR3 length equals 11 residues. Looked up from germline, CDR1 is KGHDR and CDR2 is SFDVKD. Trimming took 7 bases from V and 7 from J, leaving 9 bases between them. CDR3 amino acids: CATSGDGGYTF. CDR3 coding DNA: TGTGCCACCAGCGGGGATGGTGGCTACACCTTC.

The rearrangement uses TRBV6-2 or TRBV6-3 and TRBJ2-6; D is ambiguous. With 5 bases removed from V and 0 bases from J, the gap between germline ends came to 14 bases. This CDR3 region has 17 residues. The V gene's germline CDR1 is MNHEY and CDR2 SVGEGT. In nucleotides, the CDR3 is TGTGCCAGCAGTCAAAATCCCTATAGCTCTGGGGCCAACGTCCTGACTTTC. It is translated as CASSQNPYSSGANVLTF.

This chain connects TRBV9 to TRBJ1-2; D is perhaps TRBD1 (5 bases). V was shortened by 0 bases and J by 6 bases, with 12 bases between the two germline ends. From germline, CDR1 is SGDLS and CDR2 YYNGEE. This CDR3 is 14 amino acids long. In DNA form, the CDR3 reads TGTGCCAGCAGCGTAGTGGACATCGGAGATGGCTACACCTTC. Its protein is CASSVVDIGDGYTF.

Remarks on this clone: The sample holds other DNA sequences that translate to the same CDR3. The rearrangement links TRBV2 to TRBJ1-1; TRBD1 aligns across 9 bases. CDR1 is SNHLY and CDR2 is FYNNEI in the germline V gene. V shed 3 bases, J shed 5 bases, and the junction held 4 bases outside the gene matches. The CDR3 totals 14 residues. CDR3 protein: CASSERQGVTEAFF. The CDR3 DNA reads TGTGCCAGCAGTGAGCGACAGGGGGTGACTGAAGCTTTCTTT.

The chain carries TRBV21-1 and TRBJ1-6. TRBV21-1 is assigned pseudogene status. There are 11 residues in the CDR3. DNA of the CDR3: TGTGCCACCCTTGGGAGTTCACCCCTCCACTTT. Translating gives CATLGSSPLHF.

This clone has more than one count but fewer than ten. V and J are TRBV7-2 and TRBJ2-4; TRBD2 matches 9 bases. V shed 5 bases and J 6 bases; nucleotides not matched to a gene: 8. The CDR3 covers 15 residues. Germline loops: CDR1 SGHTA, CDR2 FQGNSA. Here the CDR3 DNA reads TGTGCCAGCAGCCCCCGGGGCGGGGGGGGAAACATTCAGTACTTC. Translated: CASSPRGGGGNIQYF.

The CDR3 loop reads CASIREGAETQYF. The CDR3, as DNA: TGTGCCAGCATCCGTGAAGGGGCAGAGACCCAGTACTTC. The chain uses TRBV25-1 and TRBJ2-5, with D possibly being TRBD1 (5 bases). Germline V gene lookup returns CDR1 MGHDK and CDR2 SYGVNS. The CDR3 consists of 13 residues. The V end was cut by 7 bases, the J end by 4 bases, with 13 bases between.

The gene calls are TRBV7-9 and TRBJ2-3, with a possible D match to TRBD2 (7 bases). This CDR3 contains 13 residues. From germline, CDR1 is SEHNR and CDR2 FQNEAQ (reference sequence). Trimming removed 11 bases from V and 4 bases from J, with 16 bases in between. The CDR3 protein is CAGTGGPPDTQYF. The CDR3, as DNA: TGTGCCGGAACGGGGGGCCCCCCAGATACGCAGTATTTT.

This chain joins TRBV19 and TRBJ1-6; 8 positions match TRBD1. Trimming took 5 bases from V and 7 from J; bases not matched to a gene: 4. The CDR3 runs to 14 residues. Germline lookup yields CDR1 LNHDA and CDR2 SQIVND (reference sequence). CDR3 bases: TGTGCCAGTAGTGTTCACAGGGGGAATTCACCCCTCCACTTT. Protein sequence: CASSVHRGNSPLHF. Combining the CDR3 with reference TRBV19 and TRBJ1-6 gives the whole variable domain DGGITQSPKYLFRKEGQNVTLSCEQNLNHDAMYWYRQDPGQGLRLIYYSQIVNDFQKGDIAEGYSVSREKKESFPLTVTSAQKNPTAFYLCASSVHRGNSPLHFGNGTRLTVT.

CDR3 protein: CASSTGQGIDSPLHF. The CDR3 DNA reads TGCGCCAGCAGCACCGGACAGGGTATCGATTCACCCCTCCACTTT. The V gene is TRBV4-1, the J gene TRBJ1-6, with 8 bases that match TRBD1. Germline CDR1 reads MGHRA; CDR2 reads YSYEKL. The CDR3 sequence is 15 residues long. The ends lost 5 bases at V and 8 bases at J; junction bases unmatched: 8.

The rearrangement joins TRBV12-3 or TRBV12-4 to TRBJ2-7, with D perhaps TRBD1 (6 bases). Between the trimmed V and J ends, which lost 2 bases and 1 base, there was a span of 6 bases. The CDR3 contains 13 residues. The CDR3 DNA follows: TGTGCCAGCAGTTTAACAGGGTCCTACGAGCAGTACTTC. Amino acid sequence: CASSLTGSYEQYF.

This chain links TRBV19 with TRBJ2-2; TRBD2 matches at 11 bases. The CDR3 spans 15 residues. The ends lost 7 bases at V and 5 bases at J; junction bases unmatched: 6. Germline V gene sequence: CDR1 LNHDA, CDR2 SQIVND (reference sequence). CDR3 in DNA: TGTGCCAGTACCCCGGGACTAGCGGAAACCGGGGAGCTGTTTTTT. It specifies CASTPGLAETGELFF.

V usage is TRBV7-2 and J usage is TRBJ2-5; the D is unclear. The CDR3 loop spans 12 amino acids. Germline V gene lookup returns CDR1 SGHTA and CDR2 FQGNSA. V shed 3 bases and J shed 5 bases, with 7 bases lying between them. As DNA, the CDR3 is TGTGCCAGCAGCTTCCTCCTGGAGACCCAGTACTTC. It codes for CASSFLLETQYF.

The CDR3 region is CASSSPGFGYTF. The CDR3 nucleotides are TGTGCCAGCAGTTCCCCAGGGTTTGGCTACACCTTC. V gene TRBV28 combines with J gene TRBJ1-2; perhaps TRBD1 as D (5 bases). The CDR3 is 12 residues long. Germline V CDR1 and CDR2: MDHEN, SYDVKM. The germline V and J ends were trimmed by 4 bases and 7 bases, with 10 bases remaining between them.